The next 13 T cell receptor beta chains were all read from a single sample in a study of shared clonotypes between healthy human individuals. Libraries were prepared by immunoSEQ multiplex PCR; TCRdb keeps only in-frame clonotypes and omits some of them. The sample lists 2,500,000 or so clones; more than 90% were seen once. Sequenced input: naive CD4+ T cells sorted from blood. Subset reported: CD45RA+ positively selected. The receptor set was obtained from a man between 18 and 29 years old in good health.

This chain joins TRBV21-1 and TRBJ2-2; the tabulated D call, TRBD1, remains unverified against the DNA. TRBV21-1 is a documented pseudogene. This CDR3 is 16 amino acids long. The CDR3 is CASSKPRDVNTGELFF. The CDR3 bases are TGTGCCAGCAGCAAGCCCAGGGATGTAAACACCGGGGAGCTGTTTTTT.

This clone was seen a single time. CDR3 coding DNA: TGTGCCAGTAGTATAGACAGGGGGCGCGGGACAAATCAGCCCCAGCATTTT. This sequence encodes CASSIDRGRGTNQPQHF. This chain uses TRBV19 with TRBJ1-5; TRBD1 agrees at 8 bases. CDR1 and CDR2 from the germline V gene are LNHDA and SQIVND (reference sequence). The CDR3 spans 17 residues. V shed 0 bases and J 4 bases; nucleotides not matched to a gene: 8.

CDR3: CASSLPTDQETQYF. CDR3 coding DNA: TGTGCCAGCAGCTTGCCGACTGACCAAGAGACCCAGTACTTC. The chain links TRBV5-6 to TRBJ2-5; D not resolved. The CDR3 spans 14 residues. Germline loops: CDR1 SGHDT, CDR2 YYEEEE. V was trimmed by 1 base and J by 0 bases, leaving 7 bases between them. The full variable domain, completed using reference TRBV5-6 and TRBJ2-5, is DAGVTQSPTHLIKTRGQQVTLRCSPKSGHDTVSWYQQALGQGPQFIFQYYEEEERQRGNFPDRFSGHQFPNYSSELNVNALLLGDSALYLCASSLPTDQETQYFGPGTRLLVL.

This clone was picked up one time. This chain's CDR3 is CASSLYRAGETQYF. CDR3 DNA: TGCGCCAGCAGCTTGTACCGGGCAGGGGAGACCCAGTACTTC. The rearrangement joins TRBV5-1 to TRBJ2-5, with D tentatively TRBD1 (5 bases). CDR3 length: 14 amino acids. V was trimmed by 1 base and J by 5 bases, leaving 12 bases between them. Germline-derived CDR1 and CDR2 are SGHRS and YFSETQ.

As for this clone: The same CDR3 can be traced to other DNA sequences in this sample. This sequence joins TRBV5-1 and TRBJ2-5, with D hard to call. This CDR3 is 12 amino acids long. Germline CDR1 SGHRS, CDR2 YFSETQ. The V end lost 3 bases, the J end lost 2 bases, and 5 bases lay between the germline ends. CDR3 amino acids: CASSSNQETQYF. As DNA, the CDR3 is TGCGCCAGCAGCTCTAATCAAGAGACCCAGTACTTC.

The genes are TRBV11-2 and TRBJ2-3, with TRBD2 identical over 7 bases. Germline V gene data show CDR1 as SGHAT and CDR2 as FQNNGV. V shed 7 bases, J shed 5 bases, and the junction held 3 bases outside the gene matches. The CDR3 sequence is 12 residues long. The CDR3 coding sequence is TGTGCCAGCACCGGACTAGTAGATACGCAGTATTTT. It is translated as CASTGLVDTQYF. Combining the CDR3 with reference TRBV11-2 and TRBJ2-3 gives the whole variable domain EAGVAQSPRYKIIEKRQSVAFWCNPISGHATLYWYQQILGQGPKLLIQFQNNGVVDDSQLPKDRFSAERLKGVDSTLKIQPAKLEDSAVYLCASTGLVDTQYFGPGTRLTVL.

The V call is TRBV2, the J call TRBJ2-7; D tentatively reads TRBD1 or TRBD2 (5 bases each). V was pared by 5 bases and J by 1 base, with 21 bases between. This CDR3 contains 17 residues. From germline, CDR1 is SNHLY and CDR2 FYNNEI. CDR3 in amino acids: CASSPSGASARSYEQYF. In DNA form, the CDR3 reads TGTGCCAGCAGTCCCTCCGGGGCCTCAGCGCGGTCCTACGAGCAGTACTTC.

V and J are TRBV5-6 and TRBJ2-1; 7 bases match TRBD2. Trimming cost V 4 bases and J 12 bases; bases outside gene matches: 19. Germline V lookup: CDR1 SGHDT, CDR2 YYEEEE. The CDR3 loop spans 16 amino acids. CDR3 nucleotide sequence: TGTGCCAGCAGCCCCGGACTAGAAAGGTCTCAAGATGGGCAGTTCTTC. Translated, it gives CASSPGLERSQDGQFF.

In nucleotides, the CDR3 is TGTGCCAGCAGCTACCTGGACAGTAACTCCTACGAGCAGTACTTC. This codes for CASSYLDSNSYEQYF. V and J are TRBV6-6 and TRBJ2-7, with D perhaps matching TRBD1 (6 bases). This CDR3 has 15 residues. Germline CDR1 MNHNY, CDR2 SVGAGI (reference sequence). The V and J ends lost 6 bases and 0 bases respectively, with 15 bases between them.

DNA for the CDR3: TGTGCCAGCAGCTTGGGGGGCCTGGACAGGGTCTCTGAAGCTTTCTTT. Its protein product is CASSLGGLDRVSEAFF. This chain connects TRBV5-6 to TRBJ1-1, with 8 bases aligning to TRBD1. Trimming took 0 bases from V and 6 from J; bases not matched to a gene: 10. The CDR3 is 16 amino acids. Per the germline V gene, CDR1 is SGHDT and CDR2 is YYEEEE.

The CDR3 DNA reads as TGTGCCAGCAGCCCAACTCTGGGATACAATGAGCAGTTCTTC. Translating gives CASSPTLGYNEQFF. This sequence joins TRBV11-2 and TRBJ2-1; D call uncertain. Trimming removed 5 bases at V and 4 bases at J, with 12 bases between. The CDR3 contains 14 residues. Germline V gene lookup returns CDR1 SGHAT and CDR2 FQNNGV.

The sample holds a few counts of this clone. CDR3 in DNA: TGTGCCTGGAGTAGTCTAGGGAACACTGAAGCTTTCTTT. Residues: CAWSSLGNTEAFF. The rearrangement joins TRBV30 to TRBJ1-1, with D hard to call. Germline V gene lookup returns CDR1 GTSNPN and CDR2 SVGIG (reference sequence). V dropped 2 bases and J dropped 1 base, with 8 bases sitting between them. CDR3 length: 13 residues.

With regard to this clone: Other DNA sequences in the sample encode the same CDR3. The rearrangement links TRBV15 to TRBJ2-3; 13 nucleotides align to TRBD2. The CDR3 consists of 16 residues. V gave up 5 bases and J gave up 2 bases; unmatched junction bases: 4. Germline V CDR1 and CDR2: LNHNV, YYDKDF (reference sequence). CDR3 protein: CATSRGTSGITDTQYF. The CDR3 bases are TGTGCCACCAGCCGCGGGACTAGCGGGATCACAGATACGCAGTATTTT.